This TCR beta chain was captured in a study of blood T cell repertoires in COVID-19. Study-level information: The United States, Italy and Spain provided the acute and convalescent COVID-19 samples.

With 0 bases removed from V and 1 base from J, the gap between germline ends came to 12 bases. This CDR3 has 15 residues. CDR1 is GTSNPN, CDR2 SVGIG, per germline (reference sequence). This clone appeared a single time. In the original analysis: How many nucleated cells were present was estimated from reference gene primer amplification. Assay used: immunoSEQ multiplex PCR; TCRdb lists only in-frame clones, some missing. D and trimming were read from the DNA, whereas the V and J calls and clone size are those reported in that table. Here the sample spans a few hundred thousand clones, about 90% being singletons. Residents of about two dozen US areas, aged about 18 to 89 years, made up the participants. Cohorts were determined from participant-reported clinical history.

The sample comprised PBMCs or T cells enriched from blood (not recorded which). This TCR derives from a human donor in a cohort exposed to, infected with or recovered from COVID-19 (not recorded which). The donor label of this sample is uncertain. V gene TRBV30 combines with J gene TRBJ1-1; D is perhaps TRBD1 (5 bases). The CDR3 DNA reads as TGTGCCTGGAGTGTTTTGAGACAGCCGAACACTGAAGCTTTCTTT. Translation: CAWSVLRQPNTEAFF.